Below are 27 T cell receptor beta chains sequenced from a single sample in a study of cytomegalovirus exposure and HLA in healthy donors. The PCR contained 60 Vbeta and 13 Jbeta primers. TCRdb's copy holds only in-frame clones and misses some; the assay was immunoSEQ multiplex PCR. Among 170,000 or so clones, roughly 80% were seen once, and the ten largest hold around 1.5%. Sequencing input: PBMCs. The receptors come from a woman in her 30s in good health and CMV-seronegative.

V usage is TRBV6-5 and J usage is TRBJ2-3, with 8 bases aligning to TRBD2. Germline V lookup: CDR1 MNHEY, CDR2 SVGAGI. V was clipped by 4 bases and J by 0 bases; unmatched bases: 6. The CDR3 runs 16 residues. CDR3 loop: CASSSPAGESTDTQYF. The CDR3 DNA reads TGTGCCAGCAGTTCCCCAGCGGGGGAGAGCACAGATACGCAGTATTTT.

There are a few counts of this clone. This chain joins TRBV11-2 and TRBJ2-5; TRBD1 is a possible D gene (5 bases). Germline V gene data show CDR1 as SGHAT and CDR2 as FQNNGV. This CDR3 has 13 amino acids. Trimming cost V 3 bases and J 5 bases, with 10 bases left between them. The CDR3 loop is CASSFGQGETQYF. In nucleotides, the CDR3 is TGTGCCAGCAGCTTCGGGCAGGGTGAGACCCAGTACTTC.

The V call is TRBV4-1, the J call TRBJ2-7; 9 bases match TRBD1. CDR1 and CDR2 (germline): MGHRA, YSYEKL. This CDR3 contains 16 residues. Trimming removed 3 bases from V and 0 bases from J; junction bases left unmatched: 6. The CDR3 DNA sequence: TGCGCCAGCAGCCAGAGACGGACAGGGGACTCCTACGAGCAGTACTTC. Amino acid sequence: CASSQRRTGDSYEQYF.

CDR3 sequence (DNA): TGTGCCAGCAGCCAATCCCACGGGGACAGGGCTATCAATGAGCAGTTCTTC. Protein: CASSQSHGDRAINEQFF. The rearrangement links TRBV11-3 to TRBJ2-1; 9 bases map to TRBD1. The germline gives CDR1 SGHNT, CDR2 YENEEA. After removal of 5 bases from V and 6 bases from J, the junction contained 14 bases not matched to a gene. This CDR3 contains 17 residues.

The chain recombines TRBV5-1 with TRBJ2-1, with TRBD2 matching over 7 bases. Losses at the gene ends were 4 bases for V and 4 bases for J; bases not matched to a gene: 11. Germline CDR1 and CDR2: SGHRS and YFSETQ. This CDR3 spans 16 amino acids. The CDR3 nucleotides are TGCGCCAGCAGCCCTGGCGGAGCGGGGCAGTACAATGAGCAGTTCTTC. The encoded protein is CASSPGGAGQYNEQFF.

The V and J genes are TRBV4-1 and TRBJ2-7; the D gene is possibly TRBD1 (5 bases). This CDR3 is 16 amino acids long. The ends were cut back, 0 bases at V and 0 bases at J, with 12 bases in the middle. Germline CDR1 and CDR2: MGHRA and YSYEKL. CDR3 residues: CASSQEGAGRSYEQYF. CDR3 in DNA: TGCGCCAGCAGCCAAGAAGGGGCAGGACGCTCCTACGAGCAGTACTTC.

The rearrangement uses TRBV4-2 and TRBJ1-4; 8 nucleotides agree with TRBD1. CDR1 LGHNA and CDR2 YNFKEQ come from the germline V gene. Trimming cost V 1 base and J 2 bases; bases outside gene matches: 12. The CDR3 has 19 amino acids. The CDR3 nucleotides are TGTGCCAGCAGCCAAGCTCCCAGGGGGCGGAGGGCGACTAATGAAAAACTGTTTTTT. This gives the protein CASSQAPRGRRATNEKLFF.

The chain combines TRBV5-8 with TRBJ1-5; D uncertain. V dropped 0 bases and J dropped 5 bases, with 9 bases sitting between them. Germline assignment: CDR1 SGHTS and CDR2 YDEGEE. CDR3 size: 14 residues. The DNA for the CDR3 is TGTGCCAGCAGCTTGGTGCGGCGGGATCAGCCCCAGCATTTT. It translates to CASSLVRRDQPQHF.

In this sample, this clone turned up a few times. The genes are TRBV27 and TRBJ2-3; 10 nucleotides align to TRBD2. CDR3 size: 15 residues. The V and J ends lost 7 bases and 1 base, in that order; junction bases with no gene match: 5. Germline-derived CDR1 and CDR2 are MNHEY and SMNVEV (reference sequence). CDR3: CASILTSGGTDTQYF. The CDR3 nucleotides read TGTGCCAGCATCCTTACTAGCGGGGGCACAGATACGCAGTATTTT.

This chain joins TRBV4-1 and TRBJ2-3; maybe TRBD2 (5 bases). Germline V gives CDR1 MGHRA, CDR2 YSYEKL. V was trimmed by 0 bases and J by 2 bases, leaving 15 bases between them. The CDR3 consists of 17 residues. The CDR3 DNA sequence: TGCGCCAGCAGCCAAGAAGTCTATGGAGGAAACACAGATACGCAGTATTTT. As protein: CASSQEVYGGNTDTQYF.

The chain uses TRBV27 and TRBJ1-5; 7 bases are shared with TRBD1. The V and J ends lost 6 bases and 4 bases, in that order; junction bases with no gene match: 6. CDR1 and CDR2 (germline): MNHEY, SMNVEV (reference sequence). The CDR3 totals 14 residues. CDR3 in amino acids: CASSKTGSNQPQHF. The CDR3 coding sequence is TGTGCCAGCAGCAAGACAGGGTCAAATCAGCCCCAGCATTTT.

CDR3 bases: TGTGCCTGGAGTAACGGGGAAGGACAGCCCCAGCATTTT. Translated: CAWSNGEGQPQHF. This sequence joins TRBV30 and TRBJ1-5, with D uncertain. Trimming left V 2 bases short and J 7 bases short, with 12 bases between. The CDR3 contains 13 residues. Germline CDR1 is GTSNPN and CDR2 is SVGIG (reference sequence).

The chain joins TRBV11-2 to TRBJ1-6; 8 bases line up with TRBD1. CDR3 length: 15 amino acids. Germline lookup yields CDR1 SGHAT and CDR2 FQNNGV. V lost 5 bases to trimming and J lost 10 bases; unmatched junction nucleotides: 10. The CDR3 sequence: CASSRQGTGGSPLHF. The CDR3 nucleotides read TGTGCCAGCAGCCGGCAAGGGACAGGAGGATCACCCCTCCACTTT. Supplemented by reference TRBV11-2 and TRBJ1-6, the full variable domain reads EAGVAQSPRYKIIEKRQSVAFWCNPISGHATLYWYQQILGQGPKLLIQFQNNGVVDDSQLPKDRFSAERLKGVDSTLKIQPAKLEDSAVYLCASSRQGTGGSPLHFGNGTRLTVT.

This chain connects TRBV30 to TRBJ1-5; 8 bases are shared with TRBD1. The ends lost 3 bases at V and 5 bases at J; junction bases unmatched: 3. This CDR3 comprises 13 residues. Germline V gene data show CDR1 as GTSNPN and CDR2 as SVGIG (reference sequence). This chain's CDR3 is CAWRQTGDQPQHF. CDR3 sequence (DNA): TGTGCCTGGAGGCAGACAGGGGATCAGCCCCAGCATTTT.

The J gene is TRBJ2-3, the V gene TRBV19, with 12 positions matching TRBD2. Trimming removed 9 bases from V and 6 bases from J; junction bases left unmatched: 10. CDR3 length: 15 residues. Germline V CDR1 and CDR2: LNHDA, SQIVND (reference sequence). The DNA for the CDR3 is TGTGCCAGCAGGACTAGCGGGGCATCCCTGGATACGCAGTATTTT. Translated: CASRTSGASLDTQYF.

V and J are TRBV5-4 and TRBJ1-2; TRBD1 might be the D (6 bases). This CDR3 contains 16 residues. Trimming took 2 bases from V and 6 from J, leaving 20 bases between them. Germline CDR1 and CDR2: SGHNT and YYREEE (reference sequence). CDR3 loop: CASSFENRQGRDGYTF. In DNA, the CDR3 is TGTGCCAGCAGCTTTGAAAATCGCCAGGGGCGAGATGGCTACACCTTC.

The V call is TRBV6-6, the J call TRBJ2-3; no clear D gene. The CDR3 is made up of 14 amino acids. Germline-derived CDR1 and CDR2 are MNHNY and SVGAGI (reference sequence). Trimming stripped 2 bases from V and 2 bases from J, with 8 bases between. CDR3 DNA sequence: TGTGCCAGCAGTTACGGCGGAAACACAGATACGCAGTATTTT. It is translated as CASSYGGNTDTQYF.

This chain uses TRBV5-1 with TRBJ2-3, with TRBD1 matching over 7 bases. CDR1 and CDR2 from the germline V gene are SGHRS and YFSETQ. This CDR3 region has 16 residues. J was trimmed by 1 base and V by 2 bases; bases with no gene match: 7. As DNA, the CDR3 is TGCGCCAGCAGCTTACGGACAGGCGGCCGCACAGATACGCAGTATTTT. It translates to CASSLRTGGRTDTQYF.

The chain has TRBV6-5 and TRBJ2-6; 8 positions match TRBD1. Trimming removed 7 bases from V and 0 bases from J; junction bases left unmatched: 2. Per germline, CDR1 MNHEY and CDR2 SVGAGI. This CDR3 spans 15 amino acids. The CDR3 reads CASNRGFSGANVLTF. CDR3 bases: TGTGCCAGCAACAGGGGGTTCTCTGGGGCCAACGTCCTGACTTTC.

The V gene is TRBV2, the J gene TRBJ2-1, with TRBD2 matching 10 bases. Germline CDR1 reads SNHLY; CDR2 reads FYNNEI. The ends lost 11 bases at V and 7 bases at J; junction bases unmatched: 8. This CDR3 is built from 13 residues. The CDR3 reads CAQSGGARNEQFF. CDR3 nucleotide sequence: TGTGCCCAAAGCGGGGGGGCAAGGAATGAGCAGTTCTTC.

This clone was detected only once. CDR3 sequence (DNA): TGTGCCAGCAGTGTTGAGGGTATCCGGACAGATGCTTTCTTT. Protein product: CASSVEGIRTDAFF. The chain combines TRBV2 with TRBJ1-1; D might be TRBD1 (6 bases). CDR3 length: 14 amino acids. V lost 4 bases and J 11 bases, leaving 20 bases between the germline ends. CDR1 and CDR2 from the germline V gene are SNHLY and FYNNEI.

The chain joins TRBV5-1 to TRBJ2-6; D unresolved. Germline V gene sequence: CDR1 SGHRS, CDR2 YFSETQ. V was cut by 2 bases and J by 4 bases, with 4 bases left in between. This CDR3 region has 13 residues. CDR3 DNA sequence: TGCGCCAGCAGCTTAGCAGGGGCCAACGTCCTGACTTTC. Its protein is CASSLAGANVLTF.

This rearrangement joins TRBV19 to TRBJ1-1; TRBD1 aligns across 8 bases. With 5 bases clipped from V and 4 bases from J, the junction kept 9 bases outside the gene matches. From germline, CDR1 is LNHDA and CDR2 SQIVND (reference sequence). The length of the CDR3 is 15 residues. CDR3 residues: CASSPWGQVGTEAFF. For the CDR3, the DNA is TGTGCCAGTAGTCCTTGGGGACAGGTGGGCACTGAAGCTTTCTTT.

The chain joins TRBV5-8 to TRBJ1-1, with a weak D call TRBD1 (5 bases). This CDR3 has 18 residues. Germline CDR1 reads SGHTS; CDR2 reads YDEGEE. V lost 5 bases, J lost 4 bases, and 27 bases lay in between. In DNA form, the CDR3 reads TGTGCCAGCAGTCGGGGTCTGCTGATATTATCGGGGGTCACTGAAGCTTTCTTT. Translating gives CASSRGLLILSGVTEAFF.

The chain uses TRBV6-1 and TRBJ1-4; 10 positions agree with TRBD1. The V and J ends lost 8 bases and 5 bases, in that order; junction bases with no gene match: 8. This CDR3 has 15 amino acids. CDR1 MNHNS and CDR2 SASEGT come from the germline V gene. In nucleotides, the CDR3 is TGTGCCAGCTCGACAGGGGGCATGGGGAATGAAAAACTGTTTTTT. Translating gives CASSTGGMGNEKLFF.

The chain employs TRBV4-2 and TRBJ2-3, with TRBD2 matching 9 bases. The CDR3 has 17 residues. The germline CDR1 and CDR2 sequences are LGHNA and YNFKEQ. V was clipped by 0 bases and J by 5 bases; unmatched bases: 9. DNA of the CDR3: TGTGCCAGCAGCCAAGATTTTGGCGGGGGGGTTGGAGATACGCAGTATTTT. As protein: CASSQDFGGGVGDTQYF.

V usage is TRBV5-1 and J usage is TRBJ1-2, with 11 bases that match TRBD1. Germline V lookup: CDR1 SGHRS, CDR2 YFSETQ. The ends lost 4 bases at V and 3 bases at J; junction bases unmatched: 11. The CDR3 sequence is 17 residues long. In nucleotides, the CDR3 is TGCGCCAGCAGCCGAGGACAGGGGGCTTCCTTGGACTATGGCTACACCTTC. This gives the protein CASSRGQGASLDYGYTF.